This T cell receptor (beta chain) was profiled in a study of CD8 T cells in Susac syndrome. RNA totalling about 0.5 to 1 ug underwent reverse transcription with random hexamers. An immunoSEQ multiplex PCR generated amplified TCR beta CDR3 products spanning 54 Vbeta and 13 Jbeta. TCRdb re-analysed the immunoSEQ multiplex PCR reads in MiXCR, keeping a single row per CDR3 protein. This repertoire shows around 190,000 distinct CDR3 sequences, roughly 95% found once; its top ten account for less than 0.2%. It was treatment-naive patients with stable or active relapsing-remitting disease who made up the multiple sclerosis controls. There are 15 residues in the CDR3. From germline, CDR1 is SGHRS and CDR2 YFSETQ. V lost 1 base and J lost 4, with 14 bases in between.

Sequences were obtained from CD8+ T cells from PBMCs. V usage is TRBV5-1 and J usage is TRBJ1-2, with D maybe TRBD1 (5 bases). The clonotype originates from a human donor with multiple sclerosis. The CDR3 loop reads CASSLTGGGVYGYTF. In DNA form, the CDR3 reads TGCGCCAGCAGCTTGACAGGCGGAGGAGTCTATGGCTACACCTTC.